The rows below give T cell receptor beta chains drawn from one sample of a study of early T cells in non-severe SARS-CoV-2 infection. TCRdb reanalysed the 5' RACE reads using MiXCR and keeps one entry per CDR3 protein. Of 70,000 to 95,000 distinct CDR3 sequences in the sample, 7.5% to 10% were seen once. The sample was whole blood. The receptors here all came from an adult who was a healthcare worker with PCR-confirmed SARS-CoV-2 infection or an uninfected control (not recorded which). The CDR3 runs from the conserved cysteine through the conserved F or W. The order of the fields is D gene, J gene, V gene, clone size, CDR3 protein, CDR3 DNA. The D gene is left open where the match is weak. Rows may omit the clone size; those that give it use once, few, many or a size class.

TRBD2	TRBJ2-1	TRBV5-8	.	CASSAGTSGIYEQFF	TGTGCCAGCAGCGCGGGGACTAGCGGGATTTATGAGCAGTTCTTC
TRBD1	TRBJ2-3	TRBV19	many	CASSMDRNSDTQYF	TGTGCCAGTAGTATGGACAGGAACTCAGATACGCAGTATTTT
.	TRBJ1-1	TRBV29-1	many	CSVYDRLNTEAFF	TGCAGCGTCTACGACAGACTGAACACTGAAGCTTTCTTT
.	TRBJ1-1	TRBV12-3/TRBV12-4	many	CASSVSREGTEAFF	TGTGCCAGCAGTGTAAGCAGGGAGGGGACTGAAGCTTTCTTT
TRBD2	TRBJ2-1	TRBV7-9	few	CASSLAGLAGVSTYNEQFF	TGTGCCAGCAGCTTAGCGGGACTAGCGGGAGTATCAACCTACAATGAGCAGTTCTTC
.	TRBJ2-7	TRBV7-9	.	CASSLEGTPYYEQYF	TGTGCCAGCAGCCTCGAAGGGACTCCTTACTACGAGCAGTACTTC
.	TRBJ1-1	TRBV10-3	few	CAISGGTPNTEAFF	TGTGCCATCAGTGGGGGGACACCGAACACTGAAGCTTTCTTT
.	TRBJ1-6	TRBV27	many	CASSIRTDSPLHF	TGTGCCAGCAGTATACGGACAGATTCACCCCTCCACTTT
.	TRBJ2-3	TRBV6-1	many	CASSRGTTDTQYF	TGTGCCAGCAGTCGCGGGACAACAGATACGCAGTATTTT
TRBD2	TRBJ2-7	TRBV28	.	CVSSSRLAGDYEQYF	TGTGTCAGCAGCAGCCGACTAGCGGGAGACTACGAGCAGTACTTC
TRBD1	TRBJ2-5	TRBV5-6	few	CASSPRQGIQETQYF	TGTGCCAGCAGCCCCAGACAGGGTATCCAAGAGACCCAGTACTTC
.	TRBJ1-2	TRBV5-1	.	CASSRDTSNYGYTF	TGCGCCAGCAGCCGGGACACCTCTAACTATGGCTACACCTTC
TRBD1	TRBJ2-7	TRBV5-5	.	CASHGTGFHEQYF	TGTGCCAGCCACGGGACAGGGTTCCACGAGCAGTACTTC
TRBD1	TRBJ2-5	TRBV20-1	few	CSAPATGDATQYF	TGCAGTGCGCCCGCGACAGGGGATGCGACCCAGTACTTC
.	TRBJ2-1	TRBV21-1	many	CASSKGGGRETNEQFF	TGTGCCAGCAGCAAAGGCGGCGGGAGGGAGACCAATGAGCAGTTCTTC
.	TRBJ2-6	TRBV29-1	few	CSVTGTASSGANVLTF	TGCAGCGTTACAGGGACCGCAAGCTCTGGGGCCAACGTCCTGACTTTC
TRBD1	TRBJ2-7	TRBV7-2	many	CASSWGQPTASYEQYF	TGTGCCAGCAGCTGGGGACAGCCGACCGCCTCCTACGAGCAGTACTTC
.	TRBJ2-7	TRBV28	many	CASRADRRLYEQYF	TGTGCCAGCAGAGCCGACAGGCGGCTCTACGAGCAGTACTTC
.	TRBJ2-1	TRBV6-2/TRBV6-3	many	CASASTGTNNEQFF	TGTGCCAGTGCCAGTACCGGGACAAACAATGAGCAGTTCTTC
.	TRBJ2-5	TRBV28	many	CASSSTASGETQYF	TGTGCCAGCAGCTCCACTGCGAGTGGAGAGACCCAGTACTTC
TRBD1	TRBJ2-7	TRBV12-3/TRBV12-4	many	CASSLGTGKREQYF	TGTGCCAGCAGTTTGGGGACAGGGAAACGCGAGCAGTACTTC
TRBD1	TRBJ2-7	TRBV4-2	many	CASSQDAGQGGYEQYF	TGTGCCAGCAGCCAAGATGCGGGACAGGGAGGGTACGAGCAGTACTTC
TRBD1	TRBJ2-5	TRBV7-8	many	CASSPLGRGQGETQYF	TGTGCCAGCAGCCCGCTAGGCAGGGGACAGGGTGAGACCCAGTACTTC
.	TRBJ1-3	TRBV14	many	CASSQGSGPGNTIYF	TGTGCCAGCAGCCAAGGCTCGGGACCTGGAAACACCATATATTTT
TRBD2	TRBJ2-4	TRBV20-1	few	CALNRGGSFQNIQYF	TGCGCCTTAAACCGCGGCGGGAGTTTCCAAAACATTCAGTACTTC
.	TRBJ2-1	TRBV27	.	CASSLTQGFSYNEQFF	TGTGCCAGCAGTTTGACCCAGGGGTTTTCCTACAATGAGCAGTTCTTC
TRBD2	TRBJ2-1	TRBV6-2/TRBV6-3	many	CASSYSMGTSNEQFF	TGTGCCAGCAGTTACTCGATGGGGACTAGCAATGAGCAGTTCTTC
.	TRBJ2-7	TRBV4-1	few	CASSQKTGGAYEQYF	TGCGCCAGCAGCCAAAAGACAGGAGGGGCATACGAGCAGTACTTC
.	TRBJ2-3	TRBV10-3	many	CAINGDSSTDTQYF	TGTGCCATCAATGGGGATTCGAGCACAGATACGCAGTATTTT
.	TRBJ2-3	TRBV9	.	CASSVGADTQYF	TGTGCCAGCAGCGTAGGGGCAGATACGCAGTATTTT
.	TRBJ2-4	TRBV5-1	few	CASSLLGRSAKNIQYF	TGCGCCAGCAGCTTGTTGGGGAGATCAGCCAAAAACATTCAGTACTTC
TRBD1	TRBJ1-4	TRBV18	many	CASSPTGTGLRRMFF	TGTGCCAGCTCGCCCACCGGGACAGGACTCCGAAGAATGTTTTTT
.	TRBJ2-1	TRBV15	many	CATSSGRSSYNEQFF	TGTGCCACCAGCAGCGGACGAAGCTCCTACAATGAGCAGTTCTTC
.	TRBJ1-1	TRBV20-1	.	CSAQRGQMNTEAFF	TGCAGTGCCCAAAGAGGGCAGATGAACACTGAAGCTTTCTTT
.	TRBJ2-3	TRBV28	many	CASSGADSTDTQYF	TGTGCCAGCAGTGGGGCAGATAGCACAGATACGCAGTATTTT
TRBD2	TRBJ2-7	TRBV4-1	few	CASSQGASGSLSSYEQYF	TGCGCCAGCAGCCAAGGGGCTAGCGGGAGCCTCAGCTCCTACGAGCAGTACTTC
.	TRBJ2-2	TRBV7-3	many	CASSPMGPVGPGELFF	TGTGCCAGCAGCCCCATGGGCCCCGTTGGGCCCGGGGAGCTGTTTTTT
.	TRBJ2-7	TRBV20-1	few	CSARGREVYGEQYF	TGCAGTGCTAGAGGAAGGGAAGTTTACGGCGAGCAGTACTTC
.	TRBJ2-2	TRBV12-3/TRBV12-4	.	CASSRTSPNTGELFF	TGTGCCAGCAGTCGTACTTCACCTAACACCGGGGAGCTGTTTTTT
TRBD2	TRBJ2-1	TRBV5-1	many	CASSLTSERNEQFF	TGCGCCAGCAGCTTGACTAGCGAGAGGAATGAGCAGTTCTTC
TRBD2	TRBJ2-1	TRBV12-3/TRBV12-4	.	CASSFSSGGSDEQFF	TGTGCCAGCAGTTTTAGTAGCGGGGGTTCGGATGAGCAGTTCTTC
.	TRBJ2-7	TRBV7-6	many	CASSSPPGGSYEQYF	TGTGCCAGCAGCTCCCCCCCTGGGGGATCCTACGAGCAGTACTTC
.	TRBJ1-2	TRBV3-1	many	CASSPPPGRAYSGYTF	TGTGCCAGCAGCCCGCCTCCGGGGCGCGCCTATAGCGGCTACACCTTC
TRBD2	TRBJ2-5	TRBV27	many	CASSLHGRAASRRETQYF	TGTGCCAGCAGTTTACACGGGAGGGCCGCATCTCGTCGAGAGACCCAGTACTTC
.	TRBJ2-3	TRBV5-4	.	CASSPIQGRGDTQYF	TGTGCCAGCAGTCCAATCCAGGGGAGAGGCGATACGCAGTATTTT
.	TRBJ2-5	TRBV20-1	.	CSARDYRETQYF	TGCAGTGCTAGAGATTACCGAGAGACCCAGTACTTC
.	TRBJ1-2	TRBV19	.	CASSNQMRTATYGYTF	TGTGCCAGTAGTAATCAGATGAGGACAGCGACCTATGGCTACACCTTC
.	TRBJ2-2	TRBV29-1	.	CSVVFSGNTGELFF	TGCAGCGTTGTCTTTAGCGGTAACACCGGGGAGCTGTTTTTT
.	TRBJ2-2	TRBV7-8	few	CASSRSGQSGELFF	TGTGCCAGCAGCAGGTCGGGGCAAAGCGGGGAGCTGTTTTTT
TRBD2	TRBJ2-3	TRBV18	.	CASSPLTSGSTDTQYF	TGTGCCAGCTCACCATTAACTAGCGGGAGCACAGATACGCAGTATTTT
TRBD1	TRBJ2-2	TRBV5-1	few	CASFRQGANTGELFF	TGCGCCAGCTTCAGACAGGGGGCGAACACCGGGGAGCTGTTTTTT
.	TRBJ2-6	TRBV20-1	few	CSAQTAGANVLTF	TGCAGTGCGCAGACAGCTGGGGCCAACGTCCTGACTTTC
TRBD2	TRBJ2-1	TRBV2	.	CASSTTSRADNEQFF	TGTGCCAGCAGTACGACTAGCCGAGCGGACAATGAGCAGTTCTTC
.	TRBJ1-5	TRBV2	many	CASSGWSNQPQHF	TGTGCCAGCAGTGGGTGGAGCAATCAGCCCCAGCATTTT
.	TRBJ2-7	TRBV27	many	CASSLFGGSQDYEQYF	TGTGCCAGCAGTTTATTTGGTGGCAGCCAGGACTACGAGCAGTACTTC